The sequence of this T cell receptor beta chain was determined in a study of human T cells and chemical hapten exposure (dated by TCRdb to about 2021). As for the study more broadly: For sensitization, 2% DPC in acetone was applied to a roughly 2 cm by roughly 2 cm area of upper inner arm skin. Weekly therapeutic DPC doses were additionally applied to the scalp of patients throughout the roughly 22-week study period. Patch testing on the upper back used Finn chambers containing 0.01% DPC, with scoring done after 6 days according to International Contact Dermatitis Research Group standards. The patient cohort, mostly female, included alopecia areata with under or over 50% scalp involvement, alopecia totalis and alopecia universalis. Libraries were combined into a pool for sequencing, and differences in TCR yield between samples came mainly from small differences in library volumes within the pool. In alopecia patients, the study followed how the peripheral blood TCR repertoire changed in vivo over primary and secondary sensitization to diphenylcyclopropenone (DPC), a hapten. Blood samples were taken from patients before sensitization (week 0) and then at 2, 6 and about 24 weeks after DPC sensitization. About 30 alopecia patients provided blood for TCR sequencing at one to four time points (pre-sensitization, 2, 6 and 24 weeks). From each blood RNA sample, both TCR alpha and TCR beta chains were sequenced. On the study overall, not on this receptor specifically: A positive correlation was found between the number of PT1 expanded TCRs and patch test score, with significance reached at thresholds 8, 16 and 32 but not 4. Alopecia, a presumed autoimmune disease, was present in all patients, so the immune response of the patients might differ from that of healthy individuals. Expanded TCRs formed significantly more large CDR3 similarity clusters than pre-sensitization or healthy control sets, consistent with antigen-driven responses. Repeated subsampling changed both the strength of the expansion versus patch-test correlation and the threshold at which that correlation became significant. DPC sensitization did not change the number of TCRs with a frequency above 1 in 1000, and there was no evidence of changes in global repertoire structure.

CDR1 MNHNY and CDR2 SVGAGI were looked up in the germline V gene (reference sequence). The CDR3 sequence holds 15 residues, the cysteine and phenylalanine included. The kept DNA is CDR3 alone, 45 bases in frame from the first base. The trim is 7 bases for V and 4 bases for J, with a gap of 18 bases between the germline ends. The library relied on RACE. Reads for this sample came from a NextSeq 500. Library preparation attached unique molecular identifiers to individual cDNA molecules for quantitative, reproducible TCR counting. The paper's processing steps were these. The median number of TCRs per sample was roughly 94,000, ranging from about 23,224 to 690,600. V, J and CDR3 annotation of the TCR reads was carried out using the Decombinator software suite. For PS versus PT1 abundance plots, all samples were subsampled to the same number of TCRs (28,000). Expanded TCRs were defined as absent before sensitization and observed at least eight times at the 2-week time point. TCRdb ran its own pipeline on the public reads, namely fastp trimming at Q25 and MiXCR clone calling, and kept in-frame beta chains. CDR3 protein duplicates are merged, each entry listing the most common genes and DNA. TCRdb's processing, not the authors' own work, is the source of the V and J calls. The sample table contains approximately 50,000 distinct CDR3 sequences; only one count was recorded for 9.5% to 10% of them. In total, the top ten clones hold 9.5% to 10% of the sample.

The time point label, read with the paper, signifies: pre-sensitization, week 0. The treatment or condition label corresponds to: therapeutic diphenylcyclopropenone sensitization with weekly scalp DPC. Total RNA was isolated from unfractionated whole blood collected in Tempus Blood RNA tubes. At each patch-test visit, blood was drawn before the patch test was applied. To be eligible, patients had to be aged 18 to 70, diagnosed with alopecia and judged suitable for DPC therapy, while pregnant patients were excluded. This clonotype has just a few counts. No antigen is known for it. It has no much larger one-base neighbor in the sample; base qualities were not kept.

The sequences come from whole blood, collected in connection with sensitization to the hapten diphenylcyclopropenone (DPC). Rearrangement joined TRBV6-6 to TRBJ2-3, with no D gene named confidently. This receptor was identified in a woman in her twenties or thirties with alopecia areata. Some clones in this sample may be carry-over from other donors' samples. The CDR3 region reads CASTFASAIADTQYF. The DNA reads TGTGCCAGCACATTTGCGAGTGCTATCGCAGATACGCAGTATTTT.